Listed here is a single TCR beta chain. The sample comes from a study of cytomegalovirus exposure and HLA in healthy donors. The PCR was carried out with 60 Vbeta primers and 13 Jbeta primers. Measured with immunoSEQ multiplex PCR; TCRdb has only the in-frame clones, and not every one. The sample shows 150,000 to 180,000 clones, around 68% of them seen only once. Donors consisted of healthy bone marrow donors. In germline, CDR1 is SGHRS, CDR2 YFSETQ. V was pared by 6 bases and J by 9 bases, with 8 bases of the junction left unmatched. The CDR3 spans 13 residues. The receptor was isolated from a man aged 30-40 years in good health and CMV-seronegative. V and J are TRBV5-1 and TRBJ2-1; TRBD1 aligns across 8 bases. Sequenced material: PBMCs. The CDR3 reads CASKVDRVSEQFF. CDR3 DNA: TGCGCCAGCAAAGTGGACAGGGTCTCTGAGCAGTTCTTC.